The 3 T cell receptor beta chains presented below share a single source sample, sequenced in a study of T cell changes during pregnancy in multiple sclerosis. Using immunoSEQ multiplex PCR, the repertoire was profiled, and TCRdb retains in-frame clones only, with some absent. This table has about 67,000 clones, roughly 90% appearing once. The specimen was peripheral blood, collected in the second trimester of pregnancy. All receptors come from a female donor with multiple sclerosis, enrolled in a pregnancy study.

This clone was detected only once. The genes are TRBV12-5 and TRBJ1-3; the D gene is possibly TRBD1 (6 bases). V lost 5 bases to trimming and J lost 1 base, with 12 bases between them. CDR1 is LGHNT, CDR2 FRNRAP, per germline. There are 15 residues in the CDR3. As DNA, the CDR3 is TGTGCTAGTGGTCTAACAGGGTTATCTGGAAACACCATATATTTT. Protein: CASGLTGLSGNTIYF. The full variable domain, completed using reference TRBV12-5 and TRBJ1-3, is DARVTQTPRHKVTEMGQEVTMRCQPILGHNTVFWYRQTMMQGLELLAYFRNRAPLDDSGMPKDRFSAEMPDATLATLKIQPSEPRDSAVYFCASGLTGLSGNTIYFGEGSWLTVV.

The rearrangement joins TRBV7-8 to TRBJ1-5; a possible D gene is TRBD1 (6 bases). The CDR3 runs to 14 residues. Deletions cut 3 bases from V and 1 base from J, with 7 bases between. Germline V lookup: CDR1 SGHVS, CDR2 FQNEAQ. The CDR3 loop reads CASSFTGSNQPQHF. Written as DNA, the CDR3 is TGTGCCAGCAGCTTCACAGGGAGCAATCAGCCCCAGCATTTT. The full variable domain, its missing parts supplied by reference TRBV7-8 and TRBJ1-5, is GAGVSQSPRYKVAKRGQDVALRCDPISGHVSLFWYQQALGQGPEFLTYFQNEAQLDKSGLPSDRFFAERPEGSVSTLKIQRTQQEDSAVYLCASSFTGSNQPQHFGDGTRLSIL.

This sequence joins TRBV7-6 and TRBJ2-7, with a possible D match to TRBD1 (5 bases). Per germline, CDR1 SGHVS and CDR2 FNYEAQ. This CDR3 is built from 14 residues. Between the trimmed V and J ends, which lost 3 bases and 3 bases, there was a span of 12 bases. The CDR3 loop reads CASSFPGQGYEQYF. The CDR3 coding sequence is TGTGCCAGCAGCTTCCCCGGGCAGGGCTACGAGCAGTACTTC.